These 20 T cell receptor beta chains came from one sample sequenced in a study of Ad26.COV2.S vaccination and SARS-CoV-2 variants. The table came from immunoSEQ multiplex PCR; TCRdb's copy has only in-frame clones and leaves some out. The sample includes about 180,000 clones, 87% of them seen just once. Sequences were derived from peripheral blood, sampled after recovery from COVID-19. The receptor set was obtained from a human donor who had recovered from COVID-19.

The chain uses TRBV4-1 and TRBJ1-5; D is ambiguous. The length of the CDR3 is 15 residues. CDR1 and CDR2 from the germline V gene are MGHRA and YSYEKL. Trimming took off 4 bases at V and 3 bases at J, with 13 bases between the two ends. The CDR3 loop is CASSPPFPINQPQHF. The CDR3 nucleotides are TGCGCCAGCAGCCCGCCCTTCCCCATCAATCAGCCCCAGCATTTT.

This rearrangement joins TRBV5-6 to TRBJ2-7; D might be TRBD1 (5 bases). Trimming shortened V by 1 base and J by 5 bases, and 13 bases separated the two germline ends. The germline gives CDR1 SGHDT, CDR2 YYEEEE. The CDR3 length is 14 residues. The CDR3 loop is CASSLYPGSDEQYF. DNA for the CDR3: TGTGCCAGCAGCTTGTATCCAGGGTCGGACGAGCAGTACTTC.

The chain links TRBV6-5 to TRBJ2-1; 13 bases map to TRBD2. This CDR3 comprises 15 residues. The germline V gene encodes CDR1 MNHEY and CDR2 SVGAGI. Unmatched junction bases numbered 0, after V lost 0 bases and J lost 7 bases. CDR3 loop: CASSYSGLAGNEQFF. CDR3 DNA sequence: TGTGCCAGCAGTTACTCGGGACTAGCGGGAAATGAGCAGTTCTTC.

The chain joins TRBV5-1 to TRBJ2-7, with 8 bases lining up with TRBD2. Germline CDR1 and CDR2: SGHRS and YFSETQ. The CDR3 sequence is 14 residues long. The V segment lost 0 bases and the J segment 5 bases; nucleotides outside the gene matches: 4. CDR3 DNA sequence: TGCGCCAGCAGCTTGGTTAGCGGGAACGACGAGCAGTACTTC. Protein product: CASSLVSGNDEQYF. Together with reference TRBV5-1 and TRBJ2-7, the CDR3 gives the full variable domain: KAGVTQTPRYLIKTRGQQVTLSCSPISGHRSVSWYQQTPGQGLQFLFEYFSETQRNKGNFPGRFSGRQFSNSRSEMNVSTLELGDSALYLCASSLVSGNDEQYFGPGTRLTVT.

A few counts support this clone. The rearrangement links TRBV9 to TRBJ2-2; D might be TRBD2 (5 bases). The CDR3 is 14 amino acids. With 7 bases removed from V and 0 bases from J, the gap between germline ends came to 10 bases. CDR1 and CDR2 (germline): SGDLS, YYNGEE. In DNA, the CDR3 is TGTGCCAGCGGGAGACTAACGAACACCGGGGAGCTGTTTTTT. Translating gives CASGRLTNTGELFF.

The chain combines TRBV16 with TRBJ2-3, with 9 positions matching TRBD1. Per the germline V gene, CDR1 is KGHSY and CDR2 is FQNENV. The CDR3 loop spans 18 amino acids. V lost 0 bases to trimming and J lost 4 bases; unmatched junction nucleotides: 11. The CDR3 here is CASSQSRRGTGSADTQYF. The CDR3 DNA reads as TGTGCCAGCAGCCAATCGAGGAGGGGGACAGGGAGTGCAGATACGCAGTATTTT. Supplemented by reference TRBV16 and TRBJ2-3, the full variable domain reads GEEVAQTPKHLVRGEGQKAKLYCAPIKGHSYVFWYQQVLKNEFKFLISFQNENVFDETGMPKERFSAKCLPNSPCSLEIQATKLEDSAVYFCASSQSRRGTGSADTQYFGPGTRLTVL.

This clone has a single count. The chain couples TRBV6-5 to TRBJ2-2, with a tentative D call TRBD2 (6 bases). V was shortened by 6 bases and J by 5 bases, with 13 bases between the two germline ends. The CDR3 is 14 residues long. Looked up from germline, CDR1 is MNHEY and CDR2 is SVGAGI. This chain's CDR3 is CASRDPGRTGELFF. Written as DNA, the CDR3 is TGTGCCAGCAGGGACCCCGGGAGAACCGGGGAGCTGTTTTTT.

This clone was detected a few times. This sequence joins TRBV30 and TRBJ1-6; D gene ambiguous. The germline V and J ends were trimmed by 3 bases and 3 bases, with 6 bases remaining between them. CDR1 and CDR2 (germline): GTSNPN, SVGIG (reference sequence). This CDR3 contains 13 residues. The CDR3 sequence: CAWRRDYNSPLHF. CDR3 nucleotide sequence: TGTGCCTGGAGGCGGGACTATAATTCACCCCTCCACTTT.

This clone showed up just once. The gene calls are TRBV27 and TRBJ2-1; 8 bases map to TRBD2. The CDR3 is 15 amino acids. Germline V gives CDR1 MNHEY, CDR2 SMNVEV (reference sequence). After removal of 5 bases from V and 2 bases from J, the junction contained 5 bases not matched to a gene. This CDR3 is CASSLSGGAYNEQFF. The CDR3 bases are TGTGCCAGCAGTCTTTCGGGGGGGGCCTACAATGAGCAGTTCTTC.

This chain uses TRBV6-1 with TRBJ2-1; D remains ambiguous. CDR3 length: 15 residues. Deletions cut 2 bases from V and 1 base from J, with 9 bases between. The germline V gene encodes CDR1 MNHNS and CDR2 SASEGT. For the CDR3, the DNA is TGTGCCAGCAGTGAATCTTGGCCGTCCTACAATGAGCAGTTCTTC. This encodes CASSESWPSYNEQFF.

The CDR3 loop is CASSPGGAEYEQYF. The CDR3 bases are TGTGCCAGCAGCCCCGGGGGGGCCGAGTACGAGCAGTACTTC. The genes are TRBV5-6 and TRBJ2-7; TRBD2 matches 8 bases. The V gene end was trimmed by 4 bases and the J gene end by 4 bases; junction bases not matched to a gene: 7. From germline, CDR1 is SGHDT and CDR2 YYEEEE. The CDR3 is 14 amino acids.

The gene calls are TRBV10-2 and TRBJ2-5; 12 bases line up with TRBD2. The CDR3 extends over 17 amino acids. Germline-derived CDR1 and CDR2 are WSHSY and SAAADI. J lost 4 bases, V lost 4 bases, and 10 bases had no gene match. DNA for the CDR3: TGCGCCAGCAGTGGGCTAGCGGGGGGGTCGGGGGGAGAGACCCAGTACTTC. As protein: CASSGLAGGSGGETQYF.

This sequence joins TRBV7-6 and TRBJ2-7, with D perhaps being TRBD1 or TRBD2 (7 bases each). Trimming shortened V by 5 bases and J by 4 bases, and 12 bases separated the two germline ends. Germline loops: CDR1 SGHVS, CDR2 FNYEAQ. The CDR3 totals 13 residues. CDR3 region: CASSGGDRYEQYF. The CDR3 DNA reads TGTGCCAGCAGCGGGGGGGACAGATACGAGCAGTACTTC.

The gene calls are TRBV4-1 and TRBJ2-6, with D uncertain. CDR1 MGHRA and CDR2 YSYEKL come from the germline V gene. The ends were cut back, 1 base at V and 2 bases at J, with 15 bases in the middle. The CDR3 runs 18 residues. The CDR3 reads CASSQARSPGAGANVLTF. In DNA, the CDR3 is TGCGCCAGCAGCCAAGCCCGAAGCCCCGGAGCTGGGGCCAACGTCCTGACTTTC.

This sequence joins TRBV29-1 and TRBJ2-1, with 9 bases identical to TRBD2. V lost 7 bases to trimming and J lost 9 bases; unmatched junction nucleotides: 4. This CDR3 is built from 11 residues. Per germline, CDR1 SQVTM and CDR2 ANQGSEA. CDR3 amino acids: CSAPTSGEQFF. The CDR3 DNA sequence: TGCAGCGCCCCGACTAGCGGTGAGCAGTTCTTC.

This sequence joins TRBV4-2 and TRBJ2-3; unclear D gene. CDR1 and CDR2 from the germline V gene are LGHNA and YNFKEQ. This CDR3 has 14 residues. Trimming took off 1 base at V and 5 bases at J, with 10 bases between the two ends. Here the CDR3 DNA reads TGTGCCAGCAGCCAAGTGGGGTCGAAAGATACGCAGTATTTT. Its protein product is CASSQVGSKDTQYF.

The J gene is TRBJ1-1, the V gene TRBV7-8; a possible D gene is TRBD1 (5 bases). The V end lost 0 bases, the J end lost 3 bases, and 5 bases lay between the germline ends. The CDR3 sequence is 13 residues long. In germline, CDR1 is SGHVS, CDR2 FQNEAQ. The CDR3 bases are TGTGCCAGCAGCTTAGCAGGGGACACTGAAGCTTTCTTT. Protein: CASSLAGDTEAFF.

This chain joins TRBV7-9 and TRBJ1-5; TRBD1 aligns across 10 bases. Germline-derived CDR1 and CDR2 are SEHNR and FQNEAQ (reference sequence). The CDR3 contains 12 residues. Unmatched junction bases numbered 0, after V lost 8 bases and J lost 5 bases. This CDR3 is CASGTGDQPQHF. CDR3 bases: TGTGCCAGCGGGACAGGGGATCAGCCCCAGCATTTT.

This chain joins TRBV5-6 and TRBJ1-1, with D unclear. The CDR3 contains 12 residues. The germline V gene has CDR1 SGHDT and CDR2 YYEEEE. With 0 bases removed from V and 4 bases from J, the gap between germline ends came to 4 bases. CDR3 DNA: TGTGCCAGCAGCTTGGTGTCCACTGAAGCTTTCTTT. It encodes CASSLVSTEAFF.

This chain uses TRBV5-1 with TRBJ2-5; 9 bases are shared with TRBD1. Trimming cost V 4 bases and J 2 bases; bases outside gene matches: 3. Germline CDR1 and CDR2: SGHRS and YFSETQ. This CDR3 is 14 amino acids long. The CDR3 loop reads CASSTGQGQETQYF. The DNA for the CDR3 is TGCGCCAGCAGCACGGGACAGGGACAAGAGACCCAGTACTTC.